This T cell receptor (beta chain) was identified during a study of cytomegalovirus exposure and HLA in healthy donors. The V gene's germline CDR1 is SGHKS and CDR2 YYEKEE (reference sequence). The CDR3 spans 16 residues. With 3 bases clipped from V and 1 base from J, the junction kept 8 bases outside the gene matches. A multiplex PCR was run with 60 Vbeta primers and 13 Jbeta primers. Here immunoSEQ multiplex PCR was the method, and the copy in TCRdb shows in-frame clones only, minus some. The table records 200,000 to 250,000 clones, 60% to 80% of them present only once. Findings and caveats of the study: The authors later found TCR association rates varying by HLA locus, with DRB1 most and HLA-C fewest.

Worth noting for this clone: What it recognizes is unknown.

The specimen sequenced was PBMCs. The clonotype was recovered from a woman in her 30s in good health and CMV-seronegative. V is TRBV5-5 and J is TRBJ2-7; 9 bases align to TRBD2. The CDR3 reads CASSWPQSGRSYEQYF. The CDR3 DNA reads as TGTGCCAGCAGCTGGCCCCAGAGCGGGAGGTCCTACGAGCAGTACTTC.